This T cell receptor beta chain came from a study of cytomegalovirus exposure and HLA in healthy donors. Trimming pared 4 bases from V and 2 bases from J, leaving 11 bases between. CDR1 and CDR2 from the germline V gene are LGHNA and YNFKEQ. The CDR3 loop spans 14 amino acids. PCR employed 60 Vbeta and 13 Jbeta primers. TCRdb keeps only in-frame clones here, not all; method: immunoSEQ multiplex PCR. The sample includes around 150,000 clones, 65% to 70% of them seen just once. The specimen sequenced was PBMCs. The chain combines TRBV4-2 with TRBJ2-5, with D possibly TRBD2 on 5 matching bases. The TCR originated in a woman under 30 in good health and CMV-seropositive. In DNA, the CDR3 is TGTGCCAGCAGCCCTGGACTGGGGCAAGAGACCCAGTACTTC. Protein product: CASSPGLGQETQYF.